This T cell receptor (beta chain) was identified during a study of Tregs in tolerant kidney transplant recipients. The wider study: Mixed chimerism was transient after nonmyeloablative marrow transplants from related graft donors. Study-wide findings and caveats: Donor-specific Treg expansion exceeded global Treg expansion in tolerant patients, suggesting antigen drive.

Germline V CDR1 and CDR2: SGHDT, YYEEEE. The ends were cut back, 4 bases at V and 0 bases at J, with 5 bases in the middle. The length of the CDR3 is 13 residues. TCRdb's copy holds only in-frame clones and misses some; the assay was immunoSEQ multiplex PCR. The table has tens of thousands of clones, more than 85% seen once. As regards this clone: Its antigen is still unknown.

The sequencing here drew on CD4+ T cells from blood, taken before the transplant. This clonotype originated in a human donor who received a combined kidney and bone marrow transplant. V gene TRBV5-6 combines with J gene TRBJ2-1; D remains unclear. CDR3 bases: TGTGCCAGCAGCCGCGGCTCCTACAATGAGCAGTTCTTC. This encodes CASSRGSYNEQFF.